This T cell receptor (beta chain) was captured in a study of T cells in Graves' hyperthyroidism and ophthalmopathy. Study as a whole: Blood was drawn when the patient was first diagnosed and still untreated.

Trimming removed 1 base from V and 2 bases from J, with 14 bases in between. This CDR3 has 16 amino acids. The germline V gene has CDR1 SGHRS and CDR2 YFSETQ. TCR beta CDR3 regions were amplified from RNA transcripts. An initial round of RT-PCR targeting the TCR CDR3 relied on the HTBI primer set. MiXCR, applied by TCRdb to the multiplex PCR reads, yields one record per CDR3 protein. Of 530,000 or so distinct CDR3 sequences in the sample, 15% to 20% were seen once. This clonotype was detected ten times or more. The study excluded patients with uncontrolled infection, other autoimmune disease, pregnancy or lactation. Diagnoses rested on clinical symptoms, serum thyroxine and TRAb, thyroid ultrasound and orbital computed tomography.

The sequenced material came from blood. The source is a woman in her late teens or twenties with Graves' ophthalmopathy. The rearrangement joins TRBV5-1 to TRBJ2-3; tentative D call: TRBD1 (6 bases). The CDR3 DNA sequence: TGCGCCAGCAGCTTGAGAGGGGCAGGGGTCACAGATACGCAGTATTTT. The encoded protein is CASSLRGAGVTDTQYF.